Below, 27 T cell receptor beta chains from the same sample are listed, as sequenced in a study of beta chain features in type 1 diabetes. Sequenced material consisted of expressed TCRB transcripts (all of the isolated RNA was reverse transcribed). Profiled with immunoSEQ multiplex PCR; TCRdb holds only in-frame clones, not every one. The top ten hold about 0.018% of the sample, which has 240,000 or so clones, about 15% seen once. Study-wide results and limits: When Type 1 diabetes patients were examined, their TCRB CDR3s proved moderately but significantly shorter in all four CD4+ subsets.

Their target antigens are unknown. Specimen: naive CD4+ T cells from blood. These TCRs come from a man younger than 40 with type 1 diabetes.

V usage is TRBV11-2 and J usage is TRBJ2-7; D possibly corresponds to TRBD1 (5 bases). The CDR3 length is 15 residues. The V end was cut by 6 bases, the J end by 3 bases, with 18 bases between. Germline CDR1 reads SGHAT; CDR2 reads FQNNGV. DNA for the CDR3: TGTGCCAGCAGTCTAGTGGGCAGGGAAGGCTACGAGCAGTACTTC. Translation gives CASSLVGREGYEQYF. Combining the CDR3 with reference TRBV11-2 and TRBJ2-7 gives the whole variable domain EAGVAQSPRYKIIEKRQSVAFWCNPISGHATLYWYQQILGQGPKLLIQFQNNGVVDDSQLPKDRFSAERLKGVDSTLKIQPAKLEDSAVYLCASSLVGREGYEQYFGPGTRLTVT.

This clone has a handful of counts. V gene TRBV15 combines with J gene TRBJ1-2; 10 nucleotides line up with TRBD1. J was trimmed by 6 bases and V by 5 bases; bases with no gene match: 12. Germline V gives CDR1 LNHNV, CDR2 YYDKDF (reference sequence). This CDR3 has 16 amino acids. The CDR3 nucleotides read TGTGCCACCAGCGGCCGCCGGGACAGGGGATCCCATGGCTACACCTTC. As protein: CATSGRRDRGSHGYTF.

This clone was seen more than once but under ten times. CDR3 amino acids: CASSREGTSFGTQYF. The CDR3 region has the DNA TGTGCCAGCAGTCGCGAGGGGACTAGCTTTGGGACCCAGTACTTC. This chain links TRBV27 with TRBJ2-5; 9 nucleotides agree with TRBD2. Germline V gene sequence: CDR1 MNHEY, CDR2 SMNVEV (reference sequence). Trimming at V came to 5 bases and at J to 7 bases, leaving 11 bases not matched to a gene. The length of the CDR3 is 15 residues.

The J gene is TRBJ2-2, the V gene TRBV5-4; the match to TRBD2 covers 11 bases. The CDR3 consists of 16 residues. Germline V lookup: CDR1 SGHNT, CDR2 YYREEE (reference sequence). Unmatched junction bases numbered 7, after V lost 5 bases and J lost 4 bases. The CDR3 region is CASSFGLAGSTGELFF. The CDR3 DNA reads as TGTGCCAGCAGTTTCGGACTAGCGGGCAGCACCGGGGAGCTGTTTTTT. The full variable domain, in which reference TRBV5-4 and TRBJ2-2 provide the parts outside the CDR3, is ETGVTQSPTHLIKTRGQQVTLRCSSQSGHNTVSWYQQALGQGPQFIFQYYREEENGRGNFPPRFSGLQFPNYSSELNVNALELDDSALYLCASSFGLAGSTGELFFGEGSRLTVL.

The genes are TRBV5-1 and TRBJ2-3, with TRBD1 matching over 7 bases. The V segment lost 4 bases and the J segment 3 bases; nucleotides outside the gene matches: 8. CDR1 and CDR2 from the germline V gene are SGHRS and YFSETQ. The CDR3 is 15 residues long. The CDR3: CASSTTGVGTDTQYF. In DNA, the CDR3 is TGCGCCAGCAGCACCACAGGGGTAGGGACAGATACGCAGTATTTT.

This chain connects TRBV18 to TRBJ2-1, with TRBD2 matching 8 bases. Germline CDR1 is KGHSH and CDR2 is LQKENI. The ends lost 1 base at V and 5 bases at J; junction bases unmatched: 4. CDR3 size: 15 residues. For the CDR3, the DNA is TGTGCCAGCTCACCACTCCTAGCGGGTGACAATGAGCAGTTCTTC. It translates to CASSPLLAGDNEQFF.

The chain links TRBV11-2 to TRBJ1-1, with TRBD1 matching 9 bases. Per the germline V gene, CDR1 is SGHAT and CDR2 is FQNNGV. Trimming at V came to 5 bases and at J to 5 bases, leaving 6 bases not matched to a gene. There are 14 residues in the CDR3. The CDR3: CASSAQGAETEAFF. The CDR3 nucleotides are TGTGCCAGCAGCGCACAGGGGGCTGAGACTGAAGCTTTCTTT.

The chain uses TRBV4-2 and TRBJ1-6; possible D gene TRBD1, 5 bases. The CDR3 contains 15 residues. The V end was cut by 3 bases, the J end by 6 bases, with 12 bases between. The germline gives CDR1 LGHNA, CDR2 YNFKEQ. CDR3 DNA: TGTGCCAGCAGCCAGCCGGACACCGCTAATTCACCCCTCCACTTT. It codes for CASSQPDTANSPLHF.

J is TRBJ1-1 and V is TRBV7-9, with no clear D. Per the germline V gene, CDR1 is SEHNR and CDR2 is FQNEAQ (reference sequence). Trimming took 4 bases from V and 0 from J, leaving 12 bases between them. There are 15 residues in the CDR3. The CDR3 reads CASSWSLHLNTEAFF. The DNA for the CDR3 is TGTGCCAGCAGCTGGTCTCTCCACTTGAACACTGAAGCTTTCTTT.

This clone turned up a few times. The chain carries TRBV11-2 and TRBJ1-2; no reliable D call. Germline assignment: CDR1 SGHAT and CDR2 FQNNGV. This CDR3 contains 15 residues. V was clipped by 3 bases and J by 1 base, with 12 bases between them. The CDR3 protein is CASSFALSSNYGYTF. The CDR3 nucleotides read TGTGCCAGCAGCTTTGCCCTTTCTAGTAACTATGGCTACACCTTC.

This clone came up a few times. The chain carries TRBV19 and TRBJ2-1, with 9 bases that match TRBD1. The V and J ends lost 8 bases and 5 bases, in that order; junction bases with no gene match: 10. The germline V gene has CDR1 LNHDA and CDR2 SQIVND (reference sequence). The CDR3 totals 15 residues. CDR3 amino acids: CASPPPGQGNNEQFF. The CDR3 region has the DNA TGTGCCAGTCCCCCTCCGGGACAGGGAAACAATGAGCAGTTCTTC.

The V call is TRBV19, the J call TRBJ1-1, with 9 bases identical to TRBD1. The CDR3 has 15 residues. J gave up 3 bases and V 4 bases, and 6 bases lay outside the gene matches. Germline-derived CDR1 and CDR2 are LNHDA and SQIVND (reference sequence). CDR3 coding DNA: TGTGCCAGTAGTAGCCGGGACAGGGTAGACACTGAAGCTTTCTTT. Protein product: CASSSRDRVDTEAFF.

This clone was counted between two and nine times. This chain connects TRBV6-6 to TRBJ1-2, with 7 bases lining up with TRBD1. The CDR3 has 14 residues. Germline V lookup: CDR1 MNHNY, CDR2 SVGAGI (reference sequence). J gave up 2 bases and V 6 bases, and 6 bases lay outside the gene matches. The CDR3 sequence: CASRHDRENYGYTF. The CDR3 nucleotides are TGTGCCAGCAGACACGACAGGGAAAACTATGGCTACACCTTC.

The chain joins TRBV11-2 to TRBJ2-5; D remains unclear. There are 13 residues in the CDR3. The V end was cut by 3 bases, the J end by 0 bases, with 5 bases between. Germline V CDR1 and CDR2: SGHAT, FQNNGV. The CDR3: CASSFRYQETQYF. The CDR3, as DNA: TGTGCCAGCAGCTTCCGGTACCAAGAGACCCAGTACTTC. Full variable domain (remainder filled in from reference TRBV11-2 and TRBJ2-5): EAGVAQSPRYKIIEKRQSVAFWCNPISGHATLYWYQQILGQGPKLLIQFQNNGVVDDSQLPKDRFSAERLKGVDSTLKIQPAKLEDSAVYLCASSFRYQETQYFGPGTRLLVL.

This clone was counted between two and nine times. The DNA for the CDR3 is TGTGCCAGTAGTATAGTTGGGCAGGGCGATCAGCCCCAGCATTTT. Amino acid sequence: CASSIVGQGDQPQHF. V is TRBV19 and J is TRBJ1-5; possibly TRBD1 for D (5 bases). The CDR3 spans 15 residues. V lost 1 base and J lost 5, with 12 bases in between. CDR1 is LNHDA, CDR2 SQIVND, per germline (reference sequence).

This clone was counted only a few times. In DNA, the CDR3 is TGCGCCAGCAGCCCGGGATTCGGGGCAGATACGCAGTATTTT. It translates to CASSPGFGADTQYF. The rearrangement joins TRBV5-1 to TRBJ2-3; tentative D call: TRBD2 (5 bases). The CDR3 totals 14 residues. V was shortened by 4 bases and J by 4 bases, with 13 bases between the two germline ends. The germline CDR1 and CDR2 sequences are SGHRS and YFSETQ.

V and J are TRBV5-1 and TRBJ2-5; the match to TRBD2 covers 7 bases. The CDR3 extends over 14 amino acids. The V gene's germline CDR1 is SGHRS and CDR2 YFSETQ. J gave up 0 bases and V 3 bases, and 2 bases lay outside the gene matches. Here the CDR3 DNA reads TGCGCCAGCAGCTGGAGCGGGAACCAAGAGACCCAGTACTTC. Translating gives CASSWSGNQETQYF.

A few counts support this clone. This chain uses TRBV27 with TRBJ2-6, with a tentative D call TRBD1 (5 bases). The CDR3 contains 15 residues. CDR1 is MNHEY and CDR2 is SMNVEV in the germline V gene (reference sequence). The ends were cut back, 2 bases at V and 1 base at J, with 6 bases in the middle. CDR3: CASSLTGSGANVLTF. In DNA, the CDR3 is TGTGCCAGCAGTTTAACAGGATCTGGGGCCAACGTCCTGACTTTC.

This clone showed up just a few times. The V and J genes are TRBV7-2 and TRBJ2-5; TRBD2 is a possible D gene (5 bases). V was pared by 5 bases and J by 3 bases, with 16 bases between. Germline V gene lookup returns CDR1 SGHTA and CDR2 FQGNSA. CDR3 length: 15 residues. CDR3 amino acids: CASSATGRAEETQYF. The CDR3, as DNA: TGTGCCAGCAGCGCGACTGGGAGAGCAGAAGAGACCCAGTACTTC.

This clone was recorded a few times. V is TRBV4-1 and J is TRBJ1-1; D is unresolved. The CDR3 length is 17 residues. Trimming left V 3 bases short and J 8 bases short, with 25 bases between. CDR1 and CDR2 from the germline V gene are MGHRA and YSYEKL. CDR3 sequence (DNA): TGCGCCAGCAGCCAGCTTCAAATTTCGCTGTCGAGGATGGAAGCTTTCTTT. This encodes CASSQLQISLSRMEAFF.

The chain combines TRBV28 with TRBJ2-2, with D perhaps matching TRBD2 (7 bases). Germline CDR1 MDHEN, CDR2 SYDVKM. The CDR3 is made up of 15 amino acids. The V and J ends lost 6 bases and 0 bases respectively, with 11 bases between them. The CDR3 DNA sequence: TGTGCCAGCAGAGGGGGGGGGACGAACACCGGGGAGCTGTTTTTT. As protein: CASRGGGTNTGELFF.

The CDR3 spells CASSESGGQPQHF. DNA for the CDR3: TGCGCCAGCAGTGAGTCCGGGGGGCAGCCCCAGCATTTT. The chain links TRBV10-1 to TRBJ1-5, with D possibly being TRBD1 (5 bases). Per the germline V gene, CDR1 is WNHNN and CDR2 is SYGVQD (reference sequence). The CDR3 runs to 13 residues. The V end was cut by 0 bases, the J end by 7 bases, with 7 bases between.

The chain uses TRBV9 and TRBJ2-7; a possible D gene is TRBD1 (6 bases). The V gene lost 4 bases and the J gene lost 7 bases, with 15 bases spanning the gap. Germline-derived CDR1 and CDR2 are SGDLS and YYNGEE. This CDR3 has 13 amino acids. CDR3 loop: CASSPHAGVEQYF. The CDR3 DNA sequence: TGTGCCAGCAGCCCCCACGCAGGGGTTGAGCAGTACTTC.

The chain employs TRBV5-4 and TRBJ2-7; 12 bases fit TRBD2. This CDR3 has 16 amino acids. With 0 bases clipped from V and 7 bases from J, the junction kept 8 bases outside the gene matches. CDR1 is SGHNT and CDR2 is YYREEE in the germline V gene (reference sequence). The CDR3 region is CASSLAKTSGSREQYF. The CDR3 bases are TGTGCCAGCAGCTTGGCAAAGACTAGCGGGAGTAGGGAGCAGTACTTC.

The chain combines TRBV30 with TRBJ1-3, with D perhaps matching TRBD1 (6 bases). Germline CDR1 reads GTSNPN; CDR2 reads SVGIG (reference sequence). The CDR3 loop spans 13 amino acids. The ends were cut back, 2 bases at V and 2 bases at J, with 7 bases in the middle. The CDR3 protein is CAWSRTAGNTIYF. The CDR3 nucleotides are TGTGCCTGGAGTAGGACAGCTGGAAACACCATATATTTT.

The gene calls are TRBV5-4 and TRBJ2-1; 8 bases are a match to TRBD1. Germline-derived CDR1 and CDR2 are SGHNT and YYREEE (reference sequence). Germline trimming cut 5 bases from V and 1 base from J; bases unmatched to any gene: 5. This CDR3 contains 15 residues. The chain's CDR3 is CASSLTGGSYNEQFF. DNA for the CDR3: TGTGCCAGCAGTTTAACAGGGGGGTCCTACAATGAGCAGTTCTTC. Combining the CDR3 with reference TRBV5-4 and TRBJ2-1 gives the whole variable domain ETGVTQSPTHLIKTRGQQVTLRCSSQSGHNTVSWYQQALGQGPQFIFQYYREEENGRGNFPPRFSGLQFPNYSSELNVNALELDDSALYLCASSLTGGSYNEQFFGPGTRLTVL.

The chain joins TRBV5-1 to TRBJ2-1, with a possible D match to TRBD1 (6 bases). CDR3 length equals 12 residues. Trimming shortened V by 2 bases and J by 8 bases, and 8 bases separated the two germline ends. CDR1 is SGHRS, CDR2 YFSETQ, per germline. CDR3 sequence: CASSLPGDEQFF. For the CDR3, the DNA is TGCGCCAGCAGCTTACCAGGGGATGAGCAGTTCTTC. Based on the CDR3 plus reference TRBV5-1 and TRBJ2-1, the full variable domain is KAGVTQTPRYLIKTRGQQVTLSCSPISGHRSVSWYQQTPGQGLQFLFEYFSETQRNKGNFPGRFSGRQFSNSRSEMNVSTLELGDSALYLCASSLPGDEQFFGPGTRLTVL.